This is a list of T cell receptor beta chains from one sample in a study of T cell responses to AZD1222 COVID-19 vaccine. Generated by immunoSEQ multiplex PCR, the TCRdb table keeps only in-frame clones and is missing some. The sample has under 200,000 clones; roughly 87% are singletons. Specimen: peripheral blood, collected 28 days after the second AZD1222 dose. The receptors originated from an adult who received the AZD1222 COVID-19 vaccine. CDR3s include the opening cysteine and the closing phenylalanine or tryptophan. The order of the fields is D gene, J gene, V gene, clone size, CDR3 protein, CDR3 DNA. D genes are given only for firm matches. Clone size is given for some rows only: seen once, a few or many times, or a class if the clone is expanded.

>TRBD1|TRBJ1-6|TRBV27|-
CASSFQGQGDSPLHF
TGTGCCAGCAGTTTTCAGGGACAGGGGGATTCACCCCTCCACTTT
>TRBD1|TRBJ1-6|TRBV3-1/TRBV3-2|-
CASSPGTDNSPLHF
TGTGCCAGCAGCCCCGGGACAGACAATTCACCCCTCCACTTT
>TRBD1|TRBJ1-2|TRBV10-1|-
CASSLGTEYGYTF
TGCGCCAGCAGTCTAGGGACAGAGTATGGCTACACCTTC
>-|TRBJ1-4|TRBV2|-
CASSPALTGLNEKLFF
TGTGCCAGCAGCCCCGCCCTGACAGGATTGAATGAAAAACTGTTTTTT
>TRBD1|TRBJ2-7|TRBV10-3|-
CAIRRTGEGSEQYF
TGTGCCATCAGGCGGACAGGGGAGGGGAGCGAGCAGTACTTC
>-|TRBJ1-3|TRBV2|few
CASRTDNSGNTIYF
TGTGCCAGCAGGACGGACAACTCTGGAAACACCATATATTTT
>-|TRBJ2-2|TRBV5-7|-
CASKLLGQGPCWNTGELFF
TGTGCCAGCAAGCTTTTAGGCCAGGGCCCCTGTTGGAACACCGGGGAGCTGTTTTTT
>TRBD2|TRBJ2-3|TRBV18|-
CASSASPGLAGSTDTQYF
TGTGCCAGCTCAGCGAGTCCTGGGCTAGCGGGGAGCACAGATACGCAGTATTTT
>-|TRBJ2-1|TRBV5-5|-
CASEGPTYNEQFF
TGTGCCAGCGAAGGGCCGACCTACAATGAGCAGTTCTTC
>-|TRBJ2-7|TRBV11-1|-
CASSLSEIYEQYF
TGTGCCAGCAGCTTGAGCGAAATCTACGAGCAGTACTTC
>-|TRBJ2-5|TRBV15|-
CATSRETGQETQYF
TGTGCCACCAGCAGAGAAACAGGGCAAGAGACCCAGTACTTC
>TRBD2|TRBJ2-1|TRBV4-2|once
CASSQALGLENANEQFF
TGTGCCAGCAGCCAAGCTCTGGGACTAGAGAACGCGAATGAGCAGTTCTTC
>TRBD1|TRBJ1-2|TRBV19|-
CASRTGTGVAGYTF
TGTGCCAGTAGGACCGGGACAGGGGTGGCTGGCTACACCTTC
>-|TRBJ1-6|TRBV9|-
CASSVEEGYNSPLHF
TGTGCCAGCAGCGTAGAGGAGGGGTATAATTCACCCCTCCACTTT
>-|TRBJ1-6|TRBV6-4|-
CASRTAIGEFTSPLHF
TGTGCCAGCAGGACGGCTATAGGTGAATTCACCTCACCCCTCCACTTT
>-|TRBJ2-3|TRBV11-2|-
CASRTGYGGPDTQYF
TGTGCCAGCAGGACAGGGTACGGGGGTCCAGATACGCAGTATTTT
>-|TRBJ1-1|TRBV5-1|-
CASSLVGPTGGTEAFF
TGCGCCAGCAGCTTGGTTGGCCCTACGGGAGGGACTGAAGCTTTCTTT
>-|TRBJ2-3|TRBV25-1|-
CASSEEDTQYF
TGTGCCAGCAGTGAGGAGGATACGCAGTATTTT
>-|TRBJ1-3|TRBV6-5|-
CASSYRVTGNTIYF
TGTGCCAGCAGTTACAGGGTAACTGGAAACACCATATATTTT
>TRBD1|TRBJ1-2|TRBV12-3/TRBV12-4|-
CASRHTGADGYTF
TGTGCCAGCCGTCACACAGGGGCGGATGGCTACACCTTC
>-|TRBJ1-1|TRBV6-2/TRBV6-3|-
CASSSLGHLNTEAFF
TGTGCCAGCAGTAGTCTGGGACACCTGAACACTGAAGCTTTCTTT
>-|TRBJ1-6|TRBV27|few
CASSLSNSLPHSPLHF
TGTGCCAGCAGTTTATCGAACTCCCTGCCCCATTCACCCCTCCACTTT
>-|TRBJ2-1|TRBV30|-
CAGARGLSYNEQFF
TGTGCCGGGGCAAGGGGGTTATCCTACAATGAGCAGTTCTTC
>-|TRBJ2-1|TRBV5-1|-
CASSLRAGTYNEQFF
TGCGCCAGCAGCTTGAGGGCGGGGACGTACAATGAGCAGTTCTTC
>-|TRBJ1-3|TRBV6-5|-
CASSSDLWGSGNTIYF
TGTGCCAGCAGTTCCGACCTCTGGGGTTCTGGAAACACCATATATTTT
>-|TRBJ2-5|TRBV7-2|-
CASSLSGARGQETQYF
TGTGCCAGCAGCTTATCGGGGGCCAGGGGGCAAGAGACCCAGTACTTC
>-|TRBJ2-2|TRBV7-7|few
CASRAEEGTGELFF
TGTGCCAGCAGGGCGGAAGAGGGCACCGGGGAGCTGTTTTTT
>-|TRBJ1-4|TRBV18|-
CASSPGTANEKLFF
TGTGCCAGCTCACCAGGGACGGCTAATGAAAAACTGTTTTTT
>-|TRBJ2-7|TRBV5-1|-
CASSSSQGVFTYEQYF
TGCGCCAGCAGCTCAAGTCAGGGTGTCTTCACTTACGAGCAGTACTTC
>-|TRBJ2-5|TRBV7-6|once
CASSHTTGGLPLETQYF
TGTGCCAGCAGCCATACGACAGGCGGGCTACCCCTGGAGACCCAGTACTTC
>-|TRBJ1-1|TRBV19|once
CASSTHLNTEAFF
TGTGCCAGTAGTACTCACCTGAACACTGAAGCTTTCTTT
>-|TRBJ1-1|TRBV29-1|few
CSTSMGGLGTEAFF
TGCAGCACCTCCATGGGGGGTTTAGGAACTGAAGCTTTCTTT
>-|TRBJ2-5|TRBV5-1|-
CASSAVQETQYF
TGCGCCAGCAGCGCGGTTCAAGAGACCCAGTACTTC
>TRBD1|TRBJ1-3|TRBV10-3|-
CATSTGAKDTIYF
TGTGCCACCTCGACAGGGGCGAAGGACACCATATATTTT
>-|TRBJ2-3|TRBV29-1|-
CSVRGRVRDTQYF
TGCAGCGTTCGTGGAAGGGTACGAGATACGCAGTATTTT
>-|TRBJ1-6|TRBV18|-
CASSRGYSPLHF
TGTGCCAGCTCACGGGGGTATTCACCCCTCCACTTT
>-|TRBJ2-1|TRBV27|-
CASEGSYNEQFF
TGTGCCAGCGAAGGGTCTTACAATGAGCAGTTCTTC
>TRBD1|TRBJ2-7|TRBV12-3/TRBV12-4|once
CASSYGTGDEQYF
TGTGCCAGCAGTTATGGGACAGGGGACGAGCAGTACTTC